A single sample is the source of the 32 T cell receptor beta chains below, sequenced in a study of T-cell memory formation after mild COVID-19. TCRdb independently ran MiXCR on the 5' RACE reads; one entry per CDR3 protein. The sample records fewer than 250,000 distinct CDR3 sequences, about 16% being singletons. Sequenced sample: PBMCs or a T cell subset sorted from them (not recorded which). These receptors all come from an adult woman who had mild COVID-19 (a few samples of this study predate the infection). Cell type and time point are not known.

The chain employs TRBV12-3 or TRBV12-4 and TRBJ1-2; a weak D match, TRBD1 (6 bases). The CDR3 spans 16 residues. With 6 bases removed from V and 0 bases from J, the gap between germline ends came to 17 bases. The DNA of the CDR3 is TGTGCCAGCAGGCTCACAGGGATCCCCACTAACTATGGCTACACCTTC. Its protein product is CASRLTGIPTNYGYTF.

The V gene is TRBV24-1, the J gene TRBJ2-1; 7 nucleotides align to TRBD2. This CDR3 comprises 16 residues. J gave up 1 base and V 1 base, and 3 bases lay outside the gene matches. In germline, CDR1 is KGHDR, CDR2 SFDVKD. CDR3 in DNA: TGTGCCACCAGTGATTTCGGCGGGGGTTCCTACAATGAGCAGTTCTTC. Translation: CATSDFGGGSYNEQFF.

The genes are TRBV29-1 and TRBJ2-2; TRBD1 is a possible D gene (6 bases). CDR3 length: 13 residues. CDR1 and CDR2 (germline): SQVTM, ANQGSEA. Trimming removed 6 bases at V and 0 bases at J, with 8 bases between. CDR3 coding DNA: TGCAGCGTGAGACAGGCGAACACCGGGGAGCTGTTTTTT. It is translated as CSVRQANTGELFF.

This clonotype was counted a few times. The CDR3 DNA reads as TGTGCCTGGAGTGTACTCGGACGGGCTCAGCCCCAGCATTTT. It translates to CAWSVLGRAQPQHF. The rearrangement uses TRBV30 and TRBJ1-5; D gene ambiguous. Germline assignment: CDR1 GTSNPN and CDR2 SVGIG (reference sequence). V was clipped by 0 bases and J by 6 bases, with 12 bases between them. There are 14 residues in the CDR3.

The chain uses TRBV12-3 or TRBV12-4 and TRBJ2-1; 9 nucleotides agree with TRBD2. The CDR3 runs to 17 residues. V lost 8 bases to trimming and J lost 7 bases; unmatched junction nucleotides: 18. CDR3 sequence reads: CASHGRRGAGGRNEQFF. The CDR3 DNA sequence: TGTGCCAGCCACGGTAGGCGGGGAGCGGGAGGTCGGAATGAGCAGTTCTTC.

V gene TRBV30 combines with J gene TRBJ2-3, with 10 bases aligning to TRBD1. CDR3 length: 14 residues. CDR1 is GTSNPN, CDR2 SVGIG, per germline (reference sequence). The V gene end was trimmed by 1 base and the J gene end by 6 bases; junction bases not matched to a gene: 4. CDR3 loop: CAWSGTGGRDTQYF. CDR3 nucleotides: TGTGCCTGGAGTGGGACAGGGGGAAGGGATACGCAGTATTTT.

V and J are TRBV7-9 and TRBJ2-2, with 8 nucleotides matching TRBD1. V lost 5 bases and J lost 5; bases outside the gene matches: 10. Germline V gene sequence: CDR1 SEHNR, CDR2 FQNEAQ (reference sequence). This CDR3 has 16 residues. Written as DNA, the CDR3 is TGTGCCAGCAGCCCGATCGACAGGGGAAGGACCGGGGAGCTGTTTTTT. Its translation is CASSPIDRGRTGELFF.

In its sample, this clonotype was seen a few times. The rearrangement joins TRBV20-1 to TRBJ2-1; D perhaps matches TRBD2 (6 bases). V lost 4 bases, J lost 8 bases, and 21 bases lay in between. The CDR3 length is 15 residues. CDR1 and CDR2 from the germline V gene are DFQATT and SNEGSKA (reference sequence). The DNA for the CDR3 is TGCAGTGCTAATCCTAGCGCCCTGAAAGGCGATGAGCAGTTCTTC. It translates to CSANPSALKGDEQFF.

This chain connects TRBV7-2 to TRBJ2-5; 11 nucleotides align to TRBD2. The CDR3 runs 16 residues. Per germline, CDR1 SGHTA and CDR2 FQGNSA. The V gene end was trimmed by 5 bases and the J gene end by 2 bases; junction bases not matched to a gene: 7. Here the CDR3 DNA reads TGTGCCAGCAGCCTAAGGACTAGCGGGTTTCAAGAGACCCAGTACTTC. This gives the protein CASSLRTSGFQETQYF.

This clonotype was counted only a few times. The chain joins TRBV18 to TRBJ2-1; D possibly corresponds to TRBD1 (5 bases). Trimming removed 6 bases at V and 2 bases at J, with 11 bases between. The germline gives CDR1 KGHSH, CDR2 LQKENI. The CDR3 length is 14 residues. The CDR3 region is CASSPPGPYNEQFF. The CDR3 DNA sequence: TGTGCCAGCTCCCCCCCAGGGCCCTACAATGAGCAGTTCTTC.

The chain is built from TRBV5-1 and TRBJ2-7; the D gene could be TRBD1 or TRBD2 (5 bases each). Trimming shortened V by 3 bases and J by 7 bases, and 11 bases separated the two germline ends. This CDR3 contains 12 residues. The germline V gene has CDR1 SGHRS and CDR2 YFSETQ. In nucleotides, the CDR3 is TGCGCCAGCAGCTCGGGGCGAGGGGAGCAGTACTTC. Its protein product is CASSSGRGEQYF.

J is TRBJ2-3 and V is TRBV20-1, with D perhaps matching TRBD2 (5 bases). Trimming removed 6 bases from V and 3 bases from J, with 10 bases in between. CDR1 and CDR2 from the germline V gene are DFQATT and SNEGSKA (reference sequence). The CDR3 is 12 residues long. As DNA, the CDR3 is TGCAGTGCGGCTCCGGGGACAGATACGCAGTATTTT. Its translation: CSAAPGTDTQYF.

This clonotype was seen a single time. This chain links TRBV29-1 with TRBJ2-5, with D possibly matching TRBD1 (6 bases). CDR1 is SQVTM, CDR2 ANQGSEA, per germline. The CDR3 runs 12 residues. The V end lost 4 bases, the J end lost 5 bases, and 11 bases lay between the germline ends. The CDR3 region is CSVVGGSETQYF. The CDR3, as DNA: TGCAGCGTTGTTGGGGGCTCGGAGACCCAGTACTTC. The full variable domain, completed using reference TRBV29-1 and TRBJ2-5, is SAVISQKPSRDICQRGTSLTIQCQVDSQVTMMFWYRQQPGQSLTLIATANQGSEATYESGFVIDKFPISRPNLTFSTLTVSNMSPEDSSIYLCSVVGGSETQYFGPGTRLLVL.

This clonotype was detected a few times. CDR3 residues: CASSFMGGHTDTQYF. The CDR3, as DNA: TGTGCCAGCAGCTTCATGGGGGGACACACAGATACGCAGTATTTT. The V call is TRBV11-3, the J call TRBJ2-3; D is perhaps TRBD1 or TRBD2 (6 bases each). V lost 3 bases to trimming and J lost 2 bases, with 12 bases between them. CDR1 and CDR2 (germline): SGHNT, YENEEA. This CDR3 spans 15 amino acids. Full variable domain (outside the CDR3, taken from reference TRBV11-3 and TRBJ2-3): EAGVVQSPRYKIIEKKQPVAFWCNPISGHNTLYWYLQNLGQGPELLIRYENEEAVDDSQLPKDRFSAERLKGVDSTLKIQPAELGDSAVYLCASSFMGGHTDTQYFGPGTRLTVL.

CDR3 coding DNA: TGTGCCACCAGCAGAGACCTATGGAGGGACAGCACAGATACGCAGTATTTT. Translation: CATSRDLWRDSTDTQYF. This rearrangement joins TRBV15 to TRBJ2-3; D is possibly TRBD2 (6 bases). Germline CDR1 LNHNV, CDR2 YYDKDF (reference sequence). The CDR3 runs 17 residues. Trimming pared 0 bases from V and 0 bases from J, leaving 13 bases between.

This clonotype was found a few times. This rearrangement joins TRBV6-2 or TRBV6-3 to TRBJ1-1, with D hard to call. CDR1 and CDR2 from the germline V gene are MNHEY and SVGEGT. V lost 4 bases and J lost 6, with 6 bases in between. This CDR3 is 11 amino acids long. CDR3 DNA: TGTGCCAGCAGTTTTCTCGCTGAAGCTTTCTTT. Its protein product is CASSFLAEAFF.

This clonotype was detected only a few times. The chain carries TRBV19 and TRBJ2-2; D perhaps matches TRBD2 (6 bases). Germline V lookup: CDR1 LNHDA, CDR2 SQIVND (reference sequence). This CDR3 has 16 amino acids. V lost 5 bases to trimming and J lost 2 bases, with 15 bases between them. This CDR3 is CASSPSSAHNTGELFF. CDR3 DNA: TGTGCCAGTAGTCCATCTAGCGCCCATAACACCGGGGAGCTGTTTTTT.

The chain combines TRBV24-1 with TRBJ2-5; 9 positions agree with TRBD1. Trimming removed 0 bases from V and 2 bases from J; junction bases left unmatched: 15. The germline gives CDR1 KGHDR, CDR2 SFDVKD. This CDR3 comprises 20 residues. CDR3 DNA sequence: TGTGCCACCAGTGATTTGGTCCCGGGACAGGGAATCGATGGGCAAGAGACCCAGTACTTC. Translating it yields CATSDLVPGQGIDGQETQYF.

In this sample, this clonotype turned up a few times. The V gene is TRBV3-1, the J gene TRBJ1-5, with TRBD1 matching over 8 bases. Germline CDR1 LGHDT, CDR2 YNNKEL (reference sequence). CDR3 size: 14 residues. Unmatched junction bases numbered 4, after V lost 4 bases and J lost 5 bases. For the CDR3, the DNA is TGTGCCAGCAGCCGAATACAGGGGGATCAGCCCCAGCATTTT. This codes for CASSRIQGDQPQHF.

The V call is TRBV3-1, the J call TRBJ2-7; D is perhaps TRBD1 or TRBD2 (5 bases each). The CDR3 runs to 14 residues. V was trimmed by 1 base and J by 2 bases, leaving 9 bases between them. From germline, CDR1 is LGHDT and CDR2 YNNKEL (reference sequence). The CDR3: CASSQGGRTYEQYF. CDR3 bases: TGTGCCAGCAGCCAAGGGGGACGGACCTACGAGCAGTACTTC.

This clonotype was recorded a few times. This chain joins TRBV29-1 and TRBJ1-1; D may be TRBD1 (6 bases). Germline V gives CDR1 SQVTM, CDR2 ANQGSEA. The CDR3 covers 12 residues. V gave up 4 bases and J gave up 6 bases, with 12 bases separating them. Here the CDR3 DNA reads TGCAGCGTTGGAGACAGGCAATCTGAAGCTTTCTTT. Its translation is CSVGDRQSEAFF. Variable domain in full (rest from reference TRBV29-1 and TRBJ1-1): SAVISQKPSRDICQRGTSLTIQCQVDSQVTMMFWYRQQPGQSLTLIATANQGSEATYESGFVIDKFPISRPNLTFSTLTVSNMSPEDSSIYLCSVGDRQSEAFFGQGTRLTVV.

This clonotype was seen more than once but under ten times. This rearrangement joins TRBV20-1 to TRBJ1-5; 11 bases are a match to TRBD1. The germline V gene has CDR1 DFQATT and CDR2 SNEGSKA (reference sequence). Trimming at V came to 5 bases and at J to 4 bases, leaving 7 bases not matched to a gene. The CDR3 extends over 15 amino acids. CDR3 protein: CSAPSWDRGNQPQHF. The CDR3 DNA sequence: TGCAGTGCTCCTAGCTGGGACAGGGGGAATCAGCCCCAGCATTTT.

The V call is TRBV5-1, the J call TRBJ2-1; weak D call: TRBD2 (6 bases). V was shortened by 4 bases and J by 2 bases, with 7 bases between the two germline ends. The CDR3 has 13 residues. Germline CDR1 SGHRS, CDR2 YFSETQ. Here the CDR3 DNA reads TGCGCCAGCAGCCCGGGGGCCTACAATGAGCAGTTCTTC. Its protein is CASSPGAYNEQFF.

This chain connects TRBV9 to TRBJ1-5; D gene uncertain. CDR3 size: 15 residues. The V end lost 0 bases, the J end lost 1 base, and 8 bases lay between the germline ends. Germline CDR1 SGDLS, CDR2 YYNGEE. CDR3 DNA: TGTGCCAGCAGCGTAGGATCAACAAGCAATCAGCCCCAGCATTTT. Translating it yields CASSVGSTSNQPQHF.

This clonotype came up a few times. CDR3 DNA sequence: TGTGCCAGCAGTTACGGGGGGACAGCCAGCAATCAGCCCCAGCATTTT. This gives the protein CASSYGGTASNQPQHF. The V and J genes are TRBV6-5 and TRBJ1-5, with TRBD1 matching over 7 bases. The CDR3 is 16 residues long. Germline trimming cut 2 bases from V and 1 base from J; bases unmatched to any gene: 5. CDR1 MNHEY and CDR2 SVGAGI come from the germline V gene.

This chain joins TRBV12-3 or TRBV12-4 and TRBJ2-1, with D unclear. CDR3 length: 18 residues. Trimming took 2 bases from V and 4 from J, leaving 21 bases between them. CDR3 DNA: TGTGCCAGCAGTTTAATGATTAACTCTTTGGACCGATACAATGAGCAGTTCTTC. Protein sequence: CASSLMINSLDRYNEQFF.

This clonotype was counted only a few times. This chain connects TRBV4-3 to TRBJ2-1, with 9 bases identical to TRBD2. CDR3 length equals 16 residues. Germline V gene data show CDR1 as LGHNA and CDR2 as YSLEER. Trimming removed 4 bases from V and 3 bases from J; junction bases left unmatched: 7. The chain's CDR3 is CASSLMVTSGYNEQFF. In nucleotides, the CDR3 is TGCGCCAGCAGCCTGATGGTGACTAGCGGCTACAATGAGCAGTTCTTC.

V and J are TRBV6-5 and TRBJ2-6; D ambiguous. This CDR3 region has 17 residues. Trimming stripped 0 bases from V and 0 bases from J, with 9 bases between. The germline CDR1 and CDR2 sequences are MNHEY and SVGAGI. The CDR3, as DNA: TGTGCCAGCAGTTACTCGGTGGTTCCCTCTGGGGCCAACGTCCTGACTTTC. This encodes CASSYSVVPSGANVLTF.

This sequence joins TRBV2 and TRBJ2-3; D ambiguous. This CDR3 contains 13 residues. V gave up 8 bases and J gave up 0 bases, with 9 bases separating them. CDR1 is SNHLY and CDR2 is FYNNEI in the germline V gene. The CDR3 DNA reads as TGTGCCAGCTTGAAGGATAGCACAGATACGCAGTATTTT. It is translated as CASLKDSTDTQYF.

This clonotype was seen more than once but under ten times. The chain has TRBV6-1 and TRBJ2-6; possible D gene TRBD2, 6 bases. There are 14 residues in the CDR3. V shed 10 bases and J shed 0 bases, with 10 bases lying between them. Germline-derived CDR1 and CDR2 are MNHNS and SASEGT. CDR3 in DNA: TGTGCCACCTTCGGGAGCTCTGGGGCCAACGTCCTGACTTTC. Translated: CATFGSSGANVLTF.

This clonotype showed up just a few times. The chain couples TRBV7-3 to TRBJ1-6; no firm D call. V was cut by 4 bases and J by 5 bases, with 12 bases left in between. Germline values: CDR1 SGHTA, CDR2 FQGTGA. The CDR3 contains 15 residues. The CDR3, as DNA: TGTGCCAGCAGCTCCCTCCCGAGCAATAATTCACCCCTCCACTTT. Translation gives CASSSLPSNNSPLHF.

This clonotype was counted a few times. The chain links TRBV7-9 to TRBJ2-7, with 13 bases that match TRBD2. The V gene's germline CDR1 is SEHNR and CDR2 FQNEAQ (reference sequence). Trimming removed 3 bases from V and 1 base from J; junction bases left unmatched: 9. The CDR3 is 18 amino acids. The CDR3 sequence: CASSFPRTSGRSSYEQYF. The CDR3 DNA reads TGTGCCAGCAGCTTCCCTAGGACTAGCGGGAGATCGTCCTACGAGCAGTACTTC.